A selection of T cell receptor beta chains follows, all from one sample in a study of vaccination effects on CD4 cells after COVID-19. Libraries were prepared by immunoSEQ multiplex PCR; TCRdb keeps only in-frame clonotypes and omits some of them. The data show roughly 40,000 clones, with about 67% seen just once and approximately 7.7% held by the top ten. These receptors are not linked to any known antigen. The sample was CD4+ T cells from PBMCs cultured without peptide, taken after COVID-19 vaccination. The receptors originated from a human donor who received a COVID-19 vaccine. Both conserved end residues are part of each CDR3. The D gene is left open where the match is weak. Only some rows state a clone size, as once, few, many or a class for expanded clones.

size: NA
V: TRBV6-5
D: NA
J: TRBJ2-2
DNA: TGTGCCAGCAGTCCGGGGTACGCCGGCGGGGAGCTGTTTTTT
CDR3: CASSPGYAGGELFF

size: NA
V: TRBV7-9
D: NA
J: TRBJ1-4
DNA: TGTGCCAGCAGCGCCGGGACGCCAAGTGAAAAACTGTTTTTT
CDR3: CASSAGTPSEKLFF

size: NA
V: TRBV11-2
D: NA
J: TRBJ2-7
DNA: TGTGCCAGCAGCTCGGGGCCTCGCTCCTACGAGCAGTACTTC
CDR3: CASSSGPRSYEQYF

size: NA
V: TRBV11-2
D: NA
J: TRBJ2-2
DNA: TGTGCCAGCAGTCCTCAGAGGATCCCTTACACCGGGGAGCTGTTTTTT
CDR3: CASSPQRIPYTGELFF

size: NA
V: TRBV5-4
D: TRBD1
J: TRBJ2-1
DNA: TGTGCCAGCAGCTTACCGGGACAGTACAATGAGCAGTTCTTC
CDR3: CASSLPGQYNEQFF

size: once
V: TRBV6-1
D: NA
J: TRBJ1-6
DNA: TGTGCCAGCAGTGACCAAACAGGGATAGGCTCACCCCTCCACTTT
CDR3: CASSDQTGIGSPLHF

size: NA
V: TRBV18
D: TRBD1
J: TRBJ2-7
DNA: TGTGCCAGCTCACCACCGGGACAGGCGGACGAGCAGTACTTC
CDR3: CASSPPGQADEQYF

size: NA
V: TRBV27
D: TRBD1
J: TRBJ1-1
DNA: TGTGCCAGCAGTTCGACAGGGATGAACACTGAAGCTTTCTTT
CDR3: CASSSTGMNTEAFF

size: NA
V: TRBV11-3
D: NA
J: TRBJ2-3
DNA: TGTGCCAGCAGCTCCCGGTGGGGCAAACTCACAGATACGCAGTATTTT
CDR3: CASSSRWGKLTDTQYF

size: NA
V: TRBV5-4
D: NA
J: TRBJ1-1
DNA: TGTGCCAGCAGCCAGGTTCTGAACACTGAAGCTTTCTTT
CDR3: CASSQVLNTEAFF

size: NA
V: TRBV10-3
D: NA
J: TRBJ1-5
DNA: TGTGCCATCAGTGACCCACAAACCAATCAGCCCCAGCATTTT
CDR3: CAISDPQTNQPQHF

size: NA
V: TRBV25-1
D: NA
J: TRBJ2-5
DNA: TGTGCCAGCACTAAAGCGGACCAAGAGACCCAGTACTTC
CDR3: CASTKADQETQYF

size: once
V: TRBV19
D: NA
J: TRBJ2-1
DNA: TGTGCCAGTAGCAAAACAGGTTACAATGAGCAGTTCTTC
CDR3: CASSKTGYNEQFF

size: NA
V: TRBV7-6
D: TRBD1
J: TRBJ2-2
DNA: TGTGCCAGCAGCTCGGACAGGGGGCGGACTTATCGAGGGTCCGGGGAGCTGTTTTTT
CDR3: CASSSDRGRTYRGSGELFF

size: NA
V: TRBV28
D: TRBD1
J: TRBJ2-7
DNA: TGTGCCATTAGAAGTTCCCCGGGACAGGGAGTCCCCCTGAAGCAGTACTTC
CDR3: CAIRSSPGQGVPLKQYF

size: NA
V: TRBV7-9
D: NA
J: TRBJ2-4
DNA: TGTGCCAGCAGCTTAGGGGATCTAGCCAAAAACATTCAGTACTTC
CDR3: CASSLGDLAKNIQYF

size: NA
V: TRBV5-8
D: NA
J: TRBJ2-5
DNA: TGTGCCAGCAGCTTTCCTTTATCGACAGCCGGAATAAACCAGTACTTC
CDR3: CASSFPLSTAGINQYF

size: NA
V: TRBV25-1
D: TRBD1
J: TRBJ1-4
DNA: TGTGCCAGCAGTTCGCACAGGGGATTCGGTGAAAAACTGTTTTTT
CDR3: CASSSHRGFGEKLFF

size: NA
V: TRBV6-5
D: TRBD1
J: TRBJ1-5
DNA: TGTGCCAGCAGCGACAGGGGGCCTAATCAGCCCCAGCATTTT
CDR3: CASSDRGPNQPQHF

size: few
V: TRBV11-2
D: TRBD1
J: TRBJ2-7
DNA: TGTGCCAGCAGCCCACGGGACAGGGGGTCTTACGAGCAGTACTTC
CDR3: CASSPRDRGSYEQYF

size: NA
V: TRBV6-1
D: TRBD1
J: TRBJ1-1
DNA: TGTGCCAGCAGTGAAGGGAGATCAGGGGGGAAAGCTTTCTTT
CDR3: CASSEGRSGGKAFF

size: NA
V: TRBV11-2
D: TRBD1
J: TRBJ1-6
DNA: TGTGCCAGCAGCTTAGGGGACAGGGCATCACCCCTCCACTTT
CDR3: CASSLGDRASPLHF

size: few
V: TRBV4-1
D: NA
J: TRBJ2-7
DNA: TGCGCCAGCAGCCCGCTACCGACAGGCGACTACGAGCAGTACTTC
CDR3: CASSPLPTGDYEQYF

size: few
V: TRBV7-6
D: NA
J: TRBJ2-2
DNA: TGTGCCAGCAGCTTATGGACCGGGGAGCTGTTTTTT
CDR3: CASSLWTGELFF

size: NA
V: TRBV6-5
D: NA
J: TRBJ2-5
DNA: TGTGCCAGCAGTTACGGTTTGGACCAAGAGACCCAGTACTTC
CDR3: CASSYGLDQETQYF

size: NA
V: TRBV4-1
D: TRBD1
J: TRBJ2-7
DNA: TGCGCCAGCAGCCAAGATACGGGGGACTGGGACAGGGGGTTCGGGAGCTCCTACGAGCAGTACTTC
CDR3: CASSQDTGDWDRGFGSSYEQYF

size: NA
V: TRBV9
D: TRBD1
J: TRBJ2-7
DNA: TGTGCCAGCAGCGTAGCGGTTATGGACAGGGGCCACGAGCAGTACTTC
CDR3: CASSVAVMDRGHEQYF

size: few
V: TRBV7-9
D: NA
J: TRBJ1-1
DNA: TGTGCCAGCAGCTTAAAGACTGAAGCTTTCTTT
CDR3: CASSLKTEAFF

size: NA
V: TRBV6-5
D: TRBD2
J: TRBJ2-3
DNA: TGTGCCAGCAATCTAGCGGGGTCTGGAGATACGCAGTATTTT
CDR3: CASNLAGSGDTQYF

size: few
V: TRBV6-5
D: TRBD1
J: TRBJ1-2
DNA: TGTGCCAGCAGTTCCCAGGGACAGGGGGCCTATGGCTACACCTTC
CDR3: CASSSQGQGAYGYTF

size: NA
V: TRBV6-5
D: NA
J: TRBJ1-2
DNA: TGTGCCAGCAGTAGGGTAGGGAGGGGTGGCTACACCTTC
CDR3: CASSRVGRGGYTF

size: NA
V: TRBV27
D: TRBD2
J: TRBJ2-1
DNA: TGTGCCAGCAGCCCCCCAACTAGCGAGACTACCTACAATGAGCAGTTCTTC
CDR3: CASSPPTSETTYNEQFF

size: once
V: TRBV14
D: NA
J: TRBJ2-5
DNA: TGTGCCAGCAGCCTGGGGGAGACCCAGTACTTC
CDR3: CASSLGETQYF

size: NA
V: TRBV4-1
D: NA
J: TRBJ2-5
DNA: TGCGCCAGCAGCCAAGCGATAAACACGGAACAAGAGACCCAGTACTTC
CDR3: CASSQAINTEQETQYF

size: NA
V: TRBV30
D: NA
J: TRBJ2-7
DNA: TGTGCCTTTACCAAGGGGGAGGGTTGTGGAAGGTCTGAGCAGTACTTC
CDR3: CAFTKGEGCGRSEQYF

size: NA
V: TRBV11-3
D: NA
J: TRBJ2-3
DNA: TGTGCCAGCAGCTCCACGGGGCACACAGATACGCAGTATTTT
CDR3: CASSSTGHTDTQYF

size: NA
V: TRBV5-1
D: NA
J: TRBJ1-2
DNA: TGCGCCAGCAGCCTGAGGGGTAGCGACTATGGCTACACCTTC
CDR3: CASSLRGSDYGYTF

size: NA
V: TRBV9
D: NA
J: TRBJ2-1
DNA: TGTGCCAGCAGAGAAGGGGTGAATCGGGCGAATGAGCAGTTCTTC
CDR3: CASREGVNRANEQFF

size: NA
V: TRBV6-5
D: TRBD1
J: TRBJ2-7
DNA: TGTGCCAGCAGTTACCCGAGACAGGGCGGGTACGAGCAGTACTTC
CDR3: CASSYPRQGGYEQYF

size: few
V: TRBV30
D: NA
J: TRBJ1-6
DNA: TGTGCCTGGACCGGGGGGGCCCGGTCTAGCTCCTATAATTCACCCCTCCACTTT
CDR3: CAWTGGARSSSYNSPLHF

size: once
V: TRBV7-2
D: NA
J: TRBJ1-2
DNA: TGTGCCAGCAGGGAACCGGGGCGTCCCTATGGCTACACCTTC
CDR3: CASREPGRPYGYTF

size: NA
V: TRBV6-5
D: NA
J: TRBJ2-5
DNA: TGTGCCAGCACACGGGACACCTGGGAGACCCAGTACTTC
CDR3: CASTRDTWETQYF

size: NA
V: TRBV7-9
D: NA
J: TRBJ2-1
DNA: TGTGCCAGCAGCTTAAGTTCCGGAGGGAAGGATGGTTCCTACAATGAGCAGTTCTTC
CDR3: CASSLSSGGKDGSYNEQFF

size: NA
V: TRBV5-4
D: TRBD1
J: TRBJ1-6
DNA: TGTGCCAGCAGCCTACCCACGGGACAGGGTGTCTCACCCCTCCACTTT
CDR3: CASSLPTGQGVSPLHF

size: once
V: TRBV30
D: NA
J: TRBJ1-2
DNA: TGTGCCTGGGCGGTGTTGGGGGCGCTCGGCTACACCTTC
CDR3: CAWAVLGALGYTF

size: NA
V: TRBV6-5
D: NA
J: TRBJ1-3
DNA: TGTGCCAGCAGTTTCCCTGGAGGAAACACCATATATTTT
CDR3: CASSFPGGNTIYF

size: few
V: TRBV3-1/TRBV3-2
D: NA
J: TRBJ2-7
DNA: NA
CDR3: CASSHSGQGAGEQYF

size: few
V: TRBV5-1
D: NA
J: TRBJ2-7
DNA: TGCGCCAGCAGCTTGGGGGCATCGGAGCAGTACTTC
CDR3: CASSLGASEQYF

size: NA
V: TRBV4-1
D: NA
J: TRBJ1-5
DNA: TGCGCCAGCCAAGGACAGAATCAGCCCCAGCATTTT
CDR3: CASQGQNQPQHF

size: NA
V: TRBV5-1
D: TRBD1
J: TRBJ1-2
DNA: TGCGCCAGCAGCTTGGGACAGGGAGGGGACGGCTACACCTTC
CDR3: CASSLGQGGDGYTF

size: NA
V: TRBV3-1/TRBV3-2
D: NA
J: TRBJ1-4
DNA: TGTGCCAGCAGCCATGGTACAGGCGGGCTAAGGGAAAAACTGTTTTTT
CDR3: CASSHGTGGLREKLFF

size: NA
V: TRBV6-5
D: NA
J: TRBJ1-2
DNA: TGTGCCAGCGTGAAATGGGGGACGGGCTATGGCTACACCTTC
CDR3: CASVKWGTGYGYTF

size: few
V: TRBV6-6
D: NA
J: TRBJ2-6
DNA: TGTGCCAGCAGTAGATTCCCAAAGAGCTCTGGGGCCAACGTCCTGACTTTC
CDR3: CASSRFPKSSGANVLTF